A few counts support the clone carrying this T cell receptor beta chain. Its antigen is not known. The sample comes from a study of beta chain features in type 1 diabetes. Looking at the study overall: Healthy donors and patients showed comparable age, gender and cell yields.

Expressed TCRB transcripts got sequenced, as all isolated RNA was reverse transcribed. The protocol was immunoSEQ multiplex PCR, while the TCRdb copy is restricted to in-frame clones and leaves out a portion. This sample carries about 260,000 clones, over 20% of them seen once, and the ten largest clones take 0.028%. Sorting based on CD45RO/CCR7/CD25/CD127/CD95/CD27 separated CD4+ naive, central memory, regulatory and stem cell-like memory cells. Study findings and constraints: Naive, central memory and Treg TCRB repertoires appeared more alike in patients than in healthy donors. TCRB CDR3s from Type 1 diabetes patients were moderately but significantly shorter in all four CD4+ subsets.

V lost 0 bases, J lost 4 bases, and 12 bases lay in between. The CDR3 extends over 14 amino acids. CDR1 and CDR2 from the germline V gene are SQVTM and ANQGSEA. This chain uses TRBV29-1 with TRBJ2-5; the D gene is possibly TRBD1 (5 bases). Specimen: naive CD4+ T cells from blood. The receptor was isolated from a woman aged 40 to 50 with type 1 diabetes. The CDR3 region is CSVEESGNAETQYF. The CDR3 nucleotides read TGCAGCGTTGAAGAATCAGGGAATGCAGAGACCCAGTACTTC. The complete variable domain, with remaining parts taken from reference TRBV29-1 and TRBJ2-5, reads SAVISQKPSRDICQRGTSLTIQCQVDSQVTMMFWYRQQPGQSLTLIATANQGSEATYESGFVIDKFPISRPNLTFSTLTVSNMSPEDSSIYLCSVEESGNAETQYFGPGTRLLVL.